The rows below give T cell receptor beta chains drawn from one sample of a study of persistence of HIV-infected CD4 T cells. Repertoires were generated with immunoSEQ multiplex PCR, while TCRdb's copy carries only in-frame clones and drops some. This sample has 25,000 to 35,000 clones, with around four fifths found just once. The antigens these receptors bind are not known. Here the sequenced sample was CD4+ T cells sorted from PBMCs after approximately 19-hour stimulation, taken from a patient who received antiretroviral therapy. These receptors were taken from an adult man with HIV who was CMV-seropositive. Each CDR3 is given with its conserved first and last residue. D genes are given only for firm matches. Size is omitted from some rows. Given values are once, few, many or a class for expanded clones.

j_gene	v_gene	abundance	d_gene	CDR3aa	CDR3nt
TRBJ2-4	TRBV28	few	TRBD2	CASRPGGLNIQYF	TGTGCCAGCAGACCGGGGGGTTTAAACATTCAGTACTTC
TRBJ2-7	TRBV5-5	NA	NA	CASSFQPGEGEQYF	TGTGCCAGCAGCTTCCAACCAGGGGAGGGAGAGCAGTACTTC
TRBJ1-1	TRBV5-6	NA	NA	CASSSGTYMNTEAFF	TGTGCCAGCAGCTCGGGGACATATATGAACACTGAAGCTTTCTTT
TRBJ1-5	TRBV2	few	NA	CASTRGGQPQHF	TGTGCCAGCACCCGGGGCGGGCAGCCCCAGCATTTT
TRBJ1-3	TRBV3-1/TRBV3-2	NA	NA	CASSPGQNSRNTIYF	TGTGCCAGCAGTCCGGGGCAGAATTCTCGAAACACCATATATTTT
TRBJ2-3	TRBV28	NA	NA	CASSSPGHKLSTQYF	TGTGCCAGCAGTTCCCCGGGACACAAACTCAGTACGCAGTATTTT
TRBJ2-7	TRBV25-1	once	NA	CASSGRGSNYEQYF	TGTGCCAGCAGTGGCAGAGGCAGCAACTACGAGCAGTACTTC
TRBJ1-6	TRBV12-3/TRBV12-4	NA	NA	CASCWAANSPLHF	TGTGCCAGCTGTTGGGCAGCTAATTCACCCCTCCACTTT
TRBJ1-1	TRBV11-2	once	NA	CASSSATPGRALGTEAFF	TGTGCCAGCAGCTCCGCTACTCCCGGGAGGGCCCTGGGCACTGAAGCTTTCTTT
TRBJ1-2	TRBV7-2	NA	NA	CASSLGRNYGYTF	TGTGCCAGCAGCTTAGGGCGAAACTATGGCTACACCTTC
TRBJ2-2	TRBV7-2	NA	TRBD1	CASSLGYRGRTGELFF	TGTGCCAGCAGCTTAGGATACAGGGGTCGCACCGGGGAGCTGTTTTTT
TRBJ1-6	TRBV30	few	NA	CAWSKSHSSGNRSPLHF	TGTGCCTGGAGTAAATCTCACTCCTCGGGGAACCGGTCACCCCTCCACTTT
TRBJ2-1	TRBV5-1	once	NA	CASSFRDTNEQFF	TGCGCCAGCAGTTTTCGGGACACCAATGAGCAGTTCTTC
TRBJ1-2	TRBV6-2/TRBV6-3	NA	NA	CASSYSQPGSGYTF	TGTGCCAGCAGTTACTCGCAACCTGGGAGTGGCTACACCTTC
TRBJ1-2	TRBV29-1	NA	TRBD1	CSVEDSLSPGGSSNYGYTF	TGCAGCGTTGAAGATTCCTTAAGTCCAGGGGGTTCCTCTAACTATGGCTACACCTTC
TRBJ2-3	TRBV10-3	NA	NA	CAIGGTDTQYF	TGTGCCATTGGGGGCACAGATACGCAGTATTTT
TRBJ1-5	TRBV28	NA	NA	CASSFYSNQPQHF	TGTGCCAGCAGTTTTTATAGCAATCAGCCCCAGCATTTT
TRBJ2-7	TRBV5-1	few	NA	CASSLVGGSSYEQYF	TGCGCCAGCAGCTTGGTTGGGGGAAGCTCCTACGAGCAGTACTTC
TRBJ2-3	TRBV2	NA	TRBD2	CASSMLAGGADTQYF	TGTGCCAGCAGTATGTTAGCGGGGGGAGCGGATACGCAGTATTTT
TRBJ1-4	TRBV6-2/TRBV6-3	once	NA	CASSYRLRGGEKLFF	TGTGCCAGCAGTTACCGTCTCCGGGGCGGTGAAAAACTGTTTTTT
TRBJ2-7	TRBV4-1	NA	NA	CASSPPGPVYEQYF	TGCGCCAGCAGCCCCCCGGGCCCTGTCTACGAGCAGTACTTC
TRBJ2-3	TRBV7-6	NA	TRBD2	CASSPYGREADTQYF	TGTGCCAGCAGCCCTTATGGGAGGGAGGCAGATACGCAGTATTTT
TRBJ2-7	TRBV19	NA	TRBD1	CASSDRGREQYF	TGTGCCAGTAGTGACAGGGGGCGCGAGCAGTACTTC
TRBJ1-1	TRBV5-4	NA	NA	CASSLEGRMNTEAFF	TGTGCCAGCAGCTTGGAGGGCAGGATGAACACTGAAGCTTTCTTT
TRBJ1-6	TRBV6-5	few	NA	CASIGFPNSPLHF	TGTGCCAGCATCGGGTTCCCAAATTCACCCCTCCACTTT
TRBJ1-2	TRBV21-1	NA	NA	CASKDPGTDGYTF	TGTGCCAGCAAGGATCCTGGGACAGATGGCTACACCTTC
TRBJ1-5	TRBV19	NA	TRBD1	CASSPRQGAGNQPQHF	TGTGCCAGTAGTCCCCGACAGGGGGCGGGGAATCAGCCCCAGCATTTT
TRBJ1-2	TRBV5-6	NA	NA	CASSFSTVGRNYGYTF	TGTGCCAGCAGCTTCAGTACGGTGGGGCGGAACTATGGCTACACCTTC
TRBJ2-3	TRBV27	few	NA	CASSFNGGRDTQYF	TGTGCCAGCAGTTTCAATGGGGGACGCGATACGCAGTATTTT
TRBJ1-3	TRBV7-6	few	NA	CASSLAGGGNTIYF	TGTGCCAGCAGCTTAGCGGGGGGCGGAAACACCATATATTTT
TRBJ2-7	TRBV5-5	NA	NA	CASSFRDATYEQYF	TGTGCCAGCAGCTTCCGGGACGCCACCTACGAGCAGTACTTC
TRBJ1-4	TRBV5-1	NA	TRBD1	CASSLMTGRMMEKLFF	TGCGCCAGCAGCTTGATGACAGGGAGGATGATGGAAAAACTGTTTTTT
TRBJ2-1	TRBV6-4	NA	NA	CASITGWFYNEQFF	TGTGCCAGCATTACAGGGTGGTTTTACAATGAGCAGTTCTTC
TRBJ1-2	TRBV12-5	NA	TRBD1	CASGSGQGAGGYTF	TGTGCTAGTGGTTCGGGACAGGGGGCGGGCGGCTACACCTTC
TRBJ1-5	TRBV6-5	NA	NA	CASNYQPQHF	TGTGCCAGTAACTATCAGCCCCAGCATTTT
TRBJ1-6	TRBV19	NA	NA	CATALGGNRGDNSPLHF	TGTGCCACCGCGTTAGGAGGAAACCGGGGAGATAATTCACCCCTCCACTTT
TRBJ2-5	TRBV4-1	once	NA	CASSQVGKETQYF	TGCGCCAGCAGCCAAGTCGGGAAAGAGACCCAGTACTTC
TRBJ1-6	TRBV9	NA	TRBD1	CASSADRIGNSPLHF	TGTGCCAGCAGCGCGGACAGGATAGGGAATTCACCCCTCCACTTT
TRBJ1-3	TRBV4-1	few	NA	CASRDLSSGNTIYF	TGCGCCAGCAGAGATCTTAGCTCTGGAAACACCATATATTTT
TRBJ2-7	TRBV7-6	NA	TRBD2	CASSLGGTRHYEQYF	TGTGCCAGCAGCTTAGGAGGGACTAGACACTACGAGCAGTACTTC
TRBJ1-4	TRBV7-9	NA	TRBD1	CASSQIGTGGEKLFF	TGTGCCAGCAGCCAAATAGGGACAGGGGGGGAAAAACTGTTTTTT
TRBJ2-1	TRBV2	NA	TRBD2	CASRRLAGGYSFNEQFF	TGTGCCAGCAGGCGACTAGCGGGGGGCTATTCCTTCAATGAGCAGTTCTTC
TRBJ1-1	TRBV5-6	once	NA	CASSPGGGLRTEAFF	TGTGCCAGCAGCCCGGGCGGGGGGCTGAGGACTGAAGCTTTCTTT
TRBJ2-2	TRBV2	NA	NA	CASSDRATNTGELFF	TGTGCCAGCAGTGACAGGGCAACAAACACTGGGGAGCTGTTTTTT
TRBJ2-7	TRBV7-2	NA	TRBD1	CASSHRDRVKYEQYF	TGTGCCAGCAGCCATCGGGACAGGGTAAAGTACGAGCAGTACTTC
TRBJ2-1	TRBV10-1	NA	NA	CASSHLGSRNEQFF	TGCGCCAGCAGTCACTTGGGAAGTAGGAATGAGCAGTTCTTC
TRBJ1-5	TRBV7-2	NA	NA	CASSLGQIGQPQHF	TGTGCCAGCAGCTTGGGGCAGATCGGTCAGCCCCAGCATTTT
TRBJ2-1	TRBV6-2/TRBV6-3	NA	NA	CASSLGLPYNEQFF	TGTGCCAGCAGTCTCGGACTACCTTACAATGAGCAGTTCTTC
TRBJ2-6	TRBV5-1	once	TRBD1	CASSLKTGAGANVLTF	TGCGCCAGCAGCTTAAAAACAGGGGCTGGGGCCAACGTCCTGACTTTC
TRBJ2-2	TRBV2	once	TRBD2	CASHWLAGFGTGELFF	TGTGCCAGCCATTGGCTAGCGGGGTTCGGCACCGGGGAGCTGTTTTTT
TRBJ1-5	TRBV5-6	NA	NA	CASSPKQGSNQPQHF	TGTGCCAGCAGCCCCAAACAGGGTAGCAATCAGCCCCAGCATTTT
TRBJ1-2	TRBV14	NA	TRBD1	CASSPRNRGIYGYTF	TGTGCCAGCAGCCCAAGGAACAGGGGGATCTATGGCTACACCTTC
TRBJ2-5	TRBV7-2	NA	NA	CASSSQGRETQYF	TGTGCCAGCAGCTCCCAGGGTCGGGAGACCCAGTACTTC
TRBJ1-2	TRBV7-2	NA	NA	CASSPRGGGTGYTF	TGTGCCAGCAGCCCCCGGGGGGGGGGAACCGGCTACACCTTC
TRBJ1-1	TRBV10-3	NA	NA	CAIKGQSNTEAFF	TGTGCCATCAAGGGACAATCTAACACTGAAGCTTTCTTT
TRBJ1-5	TRBV28	NA	TRBD1	CASSLDRVQPQHF	TGTGCCAGCAGCCTGGACAGGGTTCAGCCCCAGCATTTT
TRBJ1-5	TRBV7-6	NA	NA	CASSLVQGGNQPQHF	TGTGCCAGCAGCTTGGTACAGGGAGGCAATCAGCCCCAGCATTTT